Following are 17 T cell receptor beta chains from one sample sequenced in a study of breast tumors, draining lymph nodes, adjacent tissues. TCRdb called the multiplex PCR reads again in MiXCR, with one record for every CDR3 protein. There are 50,000 to 75,000 distinct CDR3 sequences in the sample; 45% to 65% occur only once, and roughly a fifth lies in the top ten. Specimen: breast tumor tissue. These receptors originate from a female donor with breast cancer. Some clones in this sample may be carry-over from other donors' samples.

The CDR3 reads CATSGAGLNTGELFF. Here the CDR3 DNA reads TGTGCCACCTCCGGGGCCGGGTTGAACACCGGGGAGCTGTTTTTT. The V gene is TRBV28, the J gene TRBJ2-2; D might be TRBD1 or TRBD2, each matching 5 bases. CDR1 and CDR2 from the germline V gene are MDHEN and SYDVKM. This CDR3 comprises 15 residues. Trimming stripped 10 bases from V and 1 base from J, with 16 bases between.

This clonotype was observed once. The chain recombines TRBV20-1 with TRBJ2-7; a possible D gene is TRBD1 (6 bases). V lost 7 bases and J 5 bases, leaving 18 bases between the germline ends. The CDR3 covers 13 residues. Germline V gene sequence: CDR1 DFQATT, CDR2 SNEGSKA (reference sequence). The CDR3 DNA reads as TGCAGTGTCCCGGGACAATCTGTCGACGAGCAGTACTTC. Amino acid sequence: CSVPGQSVDEQYF.

There are a few counts of this clonotype. The junction departs from germline at one end; a sequencing error may be responsible. V and J are TRBV6-6 and TRBJ2-7, with D possibly matching TRBD1 (6 bases). Germline values: CDR1 MNHNY, CDR2 SVGAGI (reference sequence). The CDR3 loop spans 13 amino acids. The CDR3 reads CASSTGLTGELYF. The CDR3 nucleotides are TGTGCCAGCAGTACAGGGTTAACCGGGGAGCTGTACTTC.

This clonotype has at least ten counts. The chain employs TRBV15 and TRBJ1-4; D unclear. The V end lost 5 bases, the J end lost 7 bases, and 14 bases lay between the germline ends. The CDR3 extends over 14 amino acids. The germline V gene encodes CDR1 LNHNV and CDR2 YYDKDF (reference sequence). CDR3 sequence: CATSPRAWGEKLFF. The CDR3 coding sequence is TGTGCCACCAGCCCCCGGGCCTGGGGTGAAAAACTGTTTTTT.

The chain couples TRBV19 to TRBJ2-5; TRBD2 might be the D (5 bases). The CDR3 runs to 15 residues. CDR1 is LNHDA, CDR2 SQIVND, per germline (reference sequence). Trimming stripped 6 bases from V and 4 bases from J, with 18 bases between. The CDR3 sequence: CASRNSATQLETQYF. CDR3 DNA sequence: TGTGCCAGTAGGAATAGCGCCACGCAACTAGAGACCCAGTACTTC.

This clonotype showed up many times. The chain uses TRBV19 and TRBJ2-2; 8 bases match TRBD1. V shed 4 bases, J shed 5 bases, and the junction held 3 bases outside the gene matches. Per the germline V gene, CDR1 is LNHDA and CDR2 is SQIVND (reference sequence). The CDR3 extends over 14 amino acids. The CDR3 here is CASSTRTGTGELFF. DNA for the CDR3: TGTGCCAGTAGTACTAGGACAGGGACCGGGGAGCTGTTTTTT. The variable domain in full, with the rest retrieved from reference TRBV19 and TRBJ2-2, is DGGITQSPKYLFRKEGQNVTLSCEQNLNHDAMYWYRQDPGQGLRLIYYSQIVNDFQKGDIAEGYSVSREKKESFPLTVTSAQKNPTAFYLCASSTRTGTGELFFGEGSRLTVL.

V usage is TRBV20-1 and J usage is TRBJ2-3; unclear D gene. Between the trimmed V and J ends, which lost 4 bases and 6 bases, there was a span of 14 bases. CDR1 is DFQATT and CDR2 is SNEGSKA in the germline V gene (reference sequence). This CDR3 contains 13 residues. CDR3 sequence: CSAKDPFGDTQYF. DNA for the CDR3: TGCAGTGCTAAAGATCCTTTTGGGGATACGCAGTATTTT.

Ten or more counts support this clonotype. This sequence may be a read error, since a much larger clone differs from it by one base. The V gene is TRBV20-1, the J gene TRBJ2-7; 9 nucleotides agree with TRBD1. After removal of 3 bases from V and 6 bases from J, the junction contained 9 bases not matched to a gene. Looked up from germline, CDR1 is DFQATT and CDR2 is SNEGSKA (reference sequence). The CDR3 runs to 14 residues. The CDR3 loop is CSARDDRGYAEQYF. As DNA, the CDR3 is TGCAGTGCTAGGGATGACAGGGGGTATGCCGAGCAGTACTTC.

This clonotype was seen only once. This sequence joins TRBV6-5 and TRBJ2-5; the match to TRBD2 covers 7 bases. This CDR3 has 12 amino acids. Trimming cost V 7 bases and J 13 bases; bases outside gene matches: 12. Germline assignment: CDR1 MNHEY and CDR2 SVGAGI. The CDR3 DNA is TGTGCCAGCAAAAAAGCGGGGAGGGAATCGTACTTC. Amino acid sequence: CASKKAGRESYF.

This rearrangement joins TRBV4-2 to TRBJ2-7, with D unresolved. The CDR3 sequence is 16 residues long. CDR1 is LGHNA, CDR2 YNFKEQ, per germline. Trimming left V 0 bases short and J 1 base short, with 13 bases between. The CDR3 nucleotides are TGTGCCAGCAGCCAAGAGTCGTCACCCCAATCCTACGAGCAGTACTTC. Protein: CASSQESSPQSYEQYF.

The count of this clonotype is one. V gene TRBV7-8 combines with J gene TRBJ1-4; 12 nucleotides agree with TRBD1. The CDR3 totals 18 residues. V shed 0 bases, J shed 5 bases, and the junction held 7 bases outside the gene matches. Germline assignment: CDR1 SGHVS and CDR2 FQNEAQ. The CDR3 DNA follows: TGTGCCAGCAGCTTAGCGCGGGACAGGGGGCGCGGGAATGAAAAACTGTTTTTT. It specifies CASSLARDRGRGNEKLFF.

This clonotype was seen only a few times. The DNA for the CDR3 is TGTGCCAGCAGCTTGGACAGGGTCACCGGGGAGCTGTTTTTT. This codes for CASSLDRVTGELFF. The chain combines TRBV7-3 with TRBJ2-2; TRBD1 agrees at 8 bases. This CDR3 spans 14 amino acids. Germline CDR1 is SGHTA and CDR2 is FQGTGA. V dropped 3 bases and J dropped 4; count of bases not matched to a gene: 1.

The chain links TRBV9 to TRBJ2-1; TRBD2 might be the D (5 bases). Trimming took 0 bases from V and 10 from J, leaving 8 bases between them. The CDR3 has 12 amino acids. Germline V gene sequence: CDR1 SGDLS, CDR2 YYNGEE. Here the CDR3 DNA reads TGTGCCAGCAGCGTAGGACCGGGGGAGCAGTTCTTC. Translation gives CASSVGPGEQFF.

This clonotype was recorded at least ten times. The rearrangement joins TRBV28 to TRBJ1-6; 10 bases map to TRBD1. J lost 8 bases, V lost 6 bases, and 10 bases had no gene match. CDR3 length equals 16 residues. Germline V lookup: CDR1 MDHEN, CDR2 SYDVKM. The chain's CDR3 is CASRIPPGQGYSPLHF. CDR3 nucleotide sequence: TGTGCCAGCAGGATCCCCCCGGGACAGGGGTATTCACCCCTCCACTTT.

This clonotype occurred many times. The chain carries TRBV18 and TRBJ1-4; no clear D. Trimming took 5 bases from V and 4 from J, leaving 8 bases between them. Per the germline V gene, CDR1 is KGHSH and CDR2 is LQKENI. The CDR3 is made up of 13 amino acids. CDR3 bases: TGTGCCAGCTCAGCCTCTATTAATGAAAAACTGTTTTTT. This gives the protein CASSASINEKLFF.

Remarks on this clonotype: Given a much more abundant clone one base away, this may be a read error. The chain joins TRBV12-3 or TRBV12-4 to TRBJ2-1; 9 bases line up with TRBD2. V lost 3 bases and J lost 14; bases outside the gene matches: 5. This CDR3 spans 12 amino acids. The CDR3 reads CASSFVSGSKFF. CDR3 coding DNA: TGTGCCAGCAGTTTCGTTAGCGGGAGTAAGTTCTTC.

This clonotype was observed many times. This CDR3 reads CASRGGDRAGSGNTIYF. CDR3 sequence (DNA): TGTGCCAGCAGGGGGGGGGACAGGGCCGGCTCTGGAAACACCATATATTTT. The chain is built from TRBV9 and TRBJ1-3; 9 bases are a match to TRBD1. The V gene end was trimmed by 5 bases and the J gene end by 0 bases; junction bases not matched to a gene: 9. This CDR3 is built from 17 residues. Germline CDR1 and CDR2: SGDLS and YYNGEE.